Here is one T cell receptor beta chain with its context. What it binds is unknown. With 4 bases clipped from V and 3 bases from J, the junction kept 5 bases outside the gene matches. This CDR3 is built from 14 residues. Germline lookup yields CDR1 SEHNR and CDR2 FQNEAQ (reference sequence). The data were produced by immunoSEQ multiplex PCR, yet TCRdb's version contains in-frame clones alone and is incomplete. Of 16,000 or so clones in the sample, 85% to 95% were seen once. The time point was: recipient sample about 28 days before transplant, after cytoreduction. This sample is drawn from a study of T cell clonotyping in hematopoietic cell transplantation. General observations from the study: Recipient TCR diversity dropped after transplant; expanded clonotypes rose from day 30 to 180.

The V call is TRBV7-9, the J call TRBJ2-7; 8 bases line up with TRBD2. This TCR was sampled from a man in his late teens or twenties with biphenotypic leukemia. Some clones in this sample may be carry-over from other donors' samples. The specimen comprised peripheral blood mononuclear cells, sampled before stem cell transplant. The DNA for the CDR3 is TGTGCCAGCAGCTCTCCGGGACTAGTCTACGAGCAGTACTTC. Translating gives CASSSPGLVYEQYF.